This TCR beta chain stems from a study of T cells after yellow fever vaccination. General study findings and limits: Re-detected after boosting: most primary clones, almost 97% of CD4 and roughly 88% of CD8.

V lost 0 bases and J 4 bases, leaving 12 bases between the germline ends. This CDR3 has 15 residues. The germline gives CDR1 KGHSH, CDR2 LQKENI. This clonotype was observed a handful of times. What it binds is not known. MiXCR, applied by TCRdb to the 5' RACE reads, yields one record per CDR3 protein. The table records around 360,000 distinct CDR3 sequences, roughly 10% of them present only once. The chain combines TRBV18 with TRBJ1-1; D possibly corresponds to TRBD1 (6 bases). The sequence derives from a young man who received the YFV17D yellow fever vaccine. The sequencing here drew on PBMCs, taken on the day of the first yellow fever vaccination. CDR3 residues: CASSPPAGDGTEAFF. The CDR3 region has the DNA TGTGCCAGCTCACCACCGGCAGGGGATGGCACTGAAGCTTTCTTT.